The next 25 T cell receptor beta chains were all read from a single sample in a study of regulatory T cells in long-lasting Graves disease. Time point defined: newly diagnosed GD, antithyroid drugs for less than 3 months. Following extraction of RNA from PBMCs, that RNA was used to make the TCR library. Both iRepertoire HTBI primers and Arm-PCR of CDR3 regions were used to build the TCR beta libraries. Via MiXCR, TCRdb re-called the multiplex PCR reads, giving one row per CDR3 protein. The sample comprises more than 300,000 distinct CDR3 sequences, 15% to 20% of which are singletons, and 20% to 25% rests with the top ten. The sample also formed part of further work on T cells in Graves' hyperthyroidism and ophthalmopathy.

This material consisted of peripheral blood mononuclear cells (PBMCs), taken at new diagnosis, from a patient treated with antithyroid drugs. The receptors shown here come from a woman under 30 with Graves disease.

For this clonotype: A far larger clone is a single base away, which makes a read error likely. The chain has TRBV7-2 and TRBJ2-1; D could derive from TRBD1 or TRBD2 (5 bases each). The CDR3 loop spans 14 amino acids. CDR1 SGHTA and CDR2 FQGNSA come from the germline V gene. Between the trimmed V and J ends, which lost 8 bases and 13 bases, there was a span of 24 bases. This chain's CDR3 is CASSTLDIKGTQFF. CDR3 nucleotides: TGTGCCAGCTCCACACTAGATATAAAAGGGACCCAGTTCTTC. Looking up the rest from reference TRBV7-2 and TRBJ2-1 gives the full variable domain: GAGVSQSPSNKVTEKGKDVELRCDPISGHTALYWYRQSLGQGLEFLIYFQGNSAPDKSGLPSDRFSAERTGGSVSTLTIQRTQQEDSAVYLCASSTLDIKGTQFFGPGTRLTVL.

Ten or more counts support this clonotype. V and J are TRBV9 and TRBJ2-3, with a weak D call TRBD2 (6 bases). From germline, CDR1 is SGDLS and CDR2 YYNGEE. This CDR3 is built from 14 residues. V dropped 0 bases and J dropped 5 bases, with 10 bases sitting between them. CDR3 region: CASSVDLGGDTQYF. The CDR3 nucleotides read TGTGCCAGCAGCGTAGATTTGGGGGGAGATACGCAGTATTTT.

This clonotype was found many times. The genes are TRBV7-9 and TRBJ2-7, with 11 bases identical to TRBD2. The CDR3 sequence is 15 residues long. V lost 3 bases and J lost 4; bases outside the gene matches: 5. Germline CDR1 is SEHNR and CDR2 is FQNEAQ (reference sequence). CDR3 amino acids: CASSLDGTSGYEQYF. The CDR3 nucleotides are TGTGCCAGCAGCTTGGACGGGACTAGCGGTTACGAGCAGTACTTC.

The rearrangement uses TRBV25-1 and TRBJ1-4, with 9 nucleotides matching TRBD1. V trimming: 10 bases; J trimming: 5 bases; junction bases outside the gene matches: 8. CDR3 size: 14 residues. CDR1 is MGHDK and CDR2 is SYGVNS in the germline V gene. The CDR3 DNA is TGTGCCACCGCACTAGGACAGGGGAATGAAAAACTGTTTTTT. This translates into CATALGQGNEKLFF.

This clonotype was found many times. The CDR3 DNA follows: TGTGCCAGCAGCGTAGACCCCGGGACCCGGTTGGCCTACGAGCAGTACTTC. Translating it yields CASSVDPGTRLAYEQYF. V is TRBV9 and J is TRBJ2-7, with D perhaps being TRBD1 or TRBD2 (5 bases each). Germline loops: CDR1 SGDLS, CDR2 YYNGEE. The CDR3 spans 17 residues. V lost 0 bases and J 2 bases, leaving 18 bases between the germline ends.

This clonotype was picked up many times. Sequence at one end of the junction differs from germline and may be a read error. The chain couples TRBV2 to TRBJ2-7; 10 bases line up with TRBD1. CDR3 length equals 12 residues. Germline CDR1 SNHLY, CDR2 FYNNEI. The CDR3 DNA reads TGTGCCAGCAGTGACGGGGACAGGGGACGTGACTTC. Translated: CASSDGDRGRDF.

This clonotype was seen ten or more times. This chain connects TRBV12-3 or TRBV12-4 to TRBJ2-5; 10 bases are a match to TRBD1. CDR3 length: 14 residues. V lost 5 bases, J lost 3 bases, and 3 bases stayed unmatched. The CDR3: CASSPGTGEETQYF. The CDR3, as DNA: TGTGCCAGCAGTCCCGGGACAGGGGAAGAGACCCAGTACTTC.

This clonotype appeared many times. The chain carries TRBV20-1 and TRBJ1-4; 10 bases map to TRBD1. The V gene end was trimmed by 5 bases and the J gene end by 8 bases; junction bases not matched to a gene: 5. CDR1 is DFQATT, CDR2 SNEGSKA, per germline (reference sequence). The CDR3 length is 13 residues. The CDR3 DNA sequence: TGCAGTGCTGTGGGGACAGGGGTCGAAAAACTGTTTTTT. Protein sequence: CSAVGTGVEKLFF.

This clonotype was seen many times. This chain's CDR3 is CASSPMASPGQFF. The DNA of the CDR3 is TGTGCCAGCAGCCCCATGGCCTCCCCGGGGCAGTTCTTC. The V and J genes are TRBV7-3 and TRBJ2-1; D remains unclear. Trimming removed 5 bases from V and 12 bases from J, with 17 bases in between. The CDR3 runs to 13 residues. The germline CDR1 and CDR2 sequences are SGHTA and FQGTGA.

V and J are TRBV6-1 and TRBJ2-3, with 13 bases that match TRBD2. Germline V gene data show CDR1 as MNHNS and CDR2 as SASEGT. The CDR3 covers 16 residues. J lost 3 bases, V lost 6 bases, and 6 bases had no gene match. Written as DNA, the CDR3 is TGTGCCAGCAGCTCGTGGACTAGCGGGAGTACAGATACGCAGTATTTT. Its protein is CASSSWTSGSTDTQYF.

This chain connects TRBV19 to TRBJ1-1; tentative D call: TRBD1 (5 bases). The V and J ends lost 4 bases and 5 bases respectively, with 20 bases between them. CDR1 LNHDA and CDR2 SQIVND come from the germline V gene (reference sequence). This CDR3 is 16 amino acids long. CDR3 sequence: CASSTTQGAYHTEAFF. In DNA form, the CDR3 reads TGTGCCAGTAGTACCACTCAGGGTGCGTATCATACTGAAGCTTTCTTT.

The CDR3 here is CASSYSTGDYGYTF. In DNA, the CDR3 is TGTGCCAGCAGTTACTCGACAGGTGACTATGGCTACACCTTC. The chain links TRBV6-2 or TRBV6-3 to TRBJ1-2; tentatively, D is TRBD1 (6 bases). The V end was cut by 0 bases, the J end by 3 bases, with 8 bases between. The CDR3 contains 14 residues. Germline CDR1 MNHEY, CDR2 SVGEGT.

Many counts were recorded for this clonotype. The V call is TRBV5-1, the J call TRBJ1-3; D gene ambiguous. CDR3 size: 13 residues. Trimming took off 7 bases at V and 3 bases at J, with 11 bases between the two ends. The germline CDR1 and CDR2 sequences are SGHRS and YFSETQ. The CDR3 loop is CASQLGFGNTIYF. The CDR3 DNA reads as TGCGCCAGCCAGCTCGGTTTTGGAAACACCATATATTTT.

There are many counts of this clonotype. V usage is TRBV29-1 and J usage is TRBJ1-1; D is ambiguous. The ends were cut back, 4 bases at V and 0 bases at J, with 9 bases in the middle. Germline V gene lookup returns CDR1 SQVTM and CDR2 ANQGSEA. The CDR3 extends over 13 amino acids. CDR3 sequence: CSVVQRMNTEAFF. The CDR3 DNA follows: TGCAGCGTTGTCCAACGGATGAACACTGAAGCTTTCTTT. Based on the CDR3 plus reference TRBV29-1 and TRBJ1-1, the full variable domain is SAVISQKPSRDICQRGTSLTIQCQVDSQVTMMFWYRQQPGQSLTLIATANQGSEATYESGFVIDKFPISRPNLTFSTLTVSNMSPEDSSIYLCSVVQRMNTEAFFGQGTRLTVV.

This clonotype has more than one count but fewer than ten. This rearrangement joins TRBV5-4 to TRBJ2-7, with D possibly being TRBD1 (7 bases). The CDR3 extends over 17 amino acids. V was clipped by 0 bases and J by 0 bases, with 16 bases between them. In germline, CDR1 is SGHNT, CDR2 YYREEE (reference sequence). The CDR3 DNA reads TGTGCCAGCAGCTTGGCTCTCGCGGGACAGTTCTCCTACGAGCAGTACTTC. It specifies CASSLALAGQFSYEQYF.

This clonotype was picked up many times. The rearrangement joins TRBV3-1 to TRBJ2-3; D gene ambiguous. CDR1 is LGHDT and CDR2 is YNNKEL in the germline V gene (reference sequence). Trimming stripped 5 bases from V and 6 bases from J, with 15 bases between. This CDR3 is built from 14 residues. The CDR3 spells CASSAKVERDTQYF. As DNA, the CDR3 is TGTGCCAGCAGCGCGAAAGTCGAGAGGGATACGCAGTATTTT.

This clonotype was counted between two and nine times. J is TRBJ2-2 and V is TRBV12-3 or TRBV12-4; D is uncertain. The length of the CDR3 is 12 residues. Trimming removed 3 bases at V and 6 bases at J, with 5 bases between. The CDR3 bases are TGTGCCAGCAGTTTTACTCCCGGGGAGCTGTTTTTT. It translates to CASSFTPGELFF.

This clonotype appeared many times. The V and J genes are TRBV27 and TRBJ2-1; D is perhaps TRBD1 (6 bases). With 4 bases removed from V and 4 bases from J, the gap between germline ends came to 17 bases. The germline V gene encodes CDR1 MNHEY and CDR2 SMNVEV (reference sequence). The CDR3 covers 16 residues. This CDR3 reads CASSSLSTGLYNEQFF. CDR3 coding DNA: TGTGCCAGCAGTTCCCTATCGACAGGCCTATACAATGAGCAGTTCTTC.

This clonotype was counted only a few times. The chain is built from TRBV7-9 and TRBJ2-3; 7 bases line up with TRBD1. Germline assignment: CDR1 SEHNR and CDR2 FQNEAQ (reference sequence). V lost 5 bases and J lost 1; bases outside the gene matches: 6. CDR3 length equals 15 residues. The CDR3 nucleotides are TGTGCCAGCAGCCCCAGACAGGGACGCACAGATACGCAGTATTTT. This sequence encodes CASSPRQGRTDTQYF.

There are many counts of this clonotype. V gene TRBV7-8 combines with J gene TRBJ2-2, with 7 bases that match TRBD1. Unmatched junction bases numbered 1, after V lost 3 bases and J lost 6 bases. The CDR3 loop spans 13 amino acids. Looked up from germline, CDR1 is SGHVS and CDR2 is FQNEAQ. The CDR3 nucleotides read TGTGCCAGCAGCTTTGACAGGGCCGGGGAGCTGTTTTTT. This codes for CASSFDRAGELFF.

This clonotype was observed a few times. J is TRBJ2-2 and V is TRBV6-4, with D hard to call. The CDR3 loop spans 13 amino acids. CDR1 and CDR2 (germline): MRHNA, SNTAGT. Trimming removed 8 bases at V and 0 bases at J, with 7 bases between. DNA for the CDR3: TGTGCCAGCGCCGTCTCGAACACCGGGGAGCTGTTTTTT. This encodes CASAVSNTGELFF.

The V and J genes are TRBV4-1 and TRBJ2-7, with a weak D call TRBD2 (5 bases). Germline V gives CDR1 MGHRA, CDR2 YSYEKL. V shed 0 bases and J shed 7 bases, with 28 bases lying between them. This CDR3 contains 19 residues. CDR3 in DNA: TGCGCCAGCAGCCAAGACCTAGCAAGGTCTGTCCGGGAAACGTGGGAGCAGTACTTC. Residues: CASSQDLARSVRETWEQYF.

This clonotype was seen more than once but under ten times. A read error may explain this, as a much larger clone is one base away. The genes are TRBV24-1 and TRBJ2-2; perhaps TRBD1 as D (6 bases). The V end lost 4 bases, the J end lost 6 bases, and 17 bases lay between the germline ends. The CDR3 is 16 residues long. Germline loops: CDR1 KGHDR, CDR2 SFDVKD. CDR3 nucleotides: TGTGCCACCAGTGACTCCGAACAGGGTGTTGCCGGGGAGCTGTTTTTT. This sequence encodes CATSDSEQGVAGELFF.

The rearrangement joins TRBV15 to TRBJ2-3; possible D gene TRBD1, 6 bases. The CDR3 has 19 residues. The germline V and J ends were trimmed by 0 bases and 0 bases, with 19 bases remaining between them. The germline gives CDR1 LNHNV, CDR2 YYDKDF (reference sequence). The CDR3 DNA sequence: TGTGCCACCAGCAGAGATGGGGTCTTGGGGACAACTAGCACAGATACGCAGTATTTT. Protein: CATSRDGVLGTTSTDTQYF.

Concerning this clonotype: A clone one base away is much larger, so this may be a read error. The J gene is TRBJ2-7, the V gene TRBV2; possible D gene TRBD1, 6 bases. This CDR3 is built from 14 residues. Trimming shortened V by 4 bases and J by 6 bases, and 16 bases separated the two germline ends. Germline V gives CDR1 SNHLY, CDR2 FYNNEI. The CDR3 here is CASSGTGFLTEQYF. Written as DNA, the CDR3 is TGTGCCAGCAGTGGAACAGGGTTCTTAACCGAGCAGTACTTC. The full variable domain, completed using reference TRBV2 and TRBJ2-7, is EPEVTQTPSHQVTQMGQEVILRCVPISNHLYFYWYRQILGQKVEFLVSFYNNEISEKSEIFDDQFSVERPDGSNFTLKIRSTKLEDSAMYFCASSGTGFLTEQYFGPGTRLTVT.